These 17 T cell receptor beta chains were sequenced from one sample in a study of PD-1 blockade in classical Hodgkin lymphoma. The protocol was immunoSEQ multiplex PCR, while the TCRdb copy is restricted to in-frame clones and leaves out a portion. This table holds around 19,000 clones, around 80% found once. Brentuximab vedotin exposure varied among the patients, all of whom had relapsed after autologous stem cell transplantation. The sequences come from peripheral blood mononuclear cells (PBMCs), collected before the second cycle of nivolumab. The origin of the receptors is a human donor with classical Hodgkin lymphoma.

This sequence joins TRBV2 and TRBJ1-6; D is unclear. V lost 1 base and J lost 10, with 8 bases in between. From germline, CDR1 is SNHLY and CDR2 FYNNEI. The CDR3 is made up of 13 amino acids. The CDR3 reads CASSEGKWSPLHF. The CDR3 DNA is TGTGCCAGCAGTGAAGGGAAGTGGTCACCCCTCCACTTT. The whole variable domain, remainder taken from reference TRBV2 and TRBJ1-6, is EPEVTQTPSHQVTQMGQEVILRCVPISNHLYFYWYRQILGQKVEFLVSFYNNEISEKSEIFDDQFSVERPDGSNFTLKIRSTKLEDSAMYFCASSEGKWSPLHFGNGTRLTVT.

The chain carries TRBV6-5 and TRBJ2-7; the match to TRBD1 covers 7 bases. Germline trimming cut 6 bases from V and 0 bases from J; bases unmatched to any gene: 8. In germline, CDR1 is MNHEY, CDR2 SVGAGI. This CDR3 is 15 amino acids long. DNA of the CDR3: TGTGCCAGCAGAGGGGACAGAGCGAGCTCCTACGAGCAGTACTTC. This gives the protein CASRGDRASSYEQYF.

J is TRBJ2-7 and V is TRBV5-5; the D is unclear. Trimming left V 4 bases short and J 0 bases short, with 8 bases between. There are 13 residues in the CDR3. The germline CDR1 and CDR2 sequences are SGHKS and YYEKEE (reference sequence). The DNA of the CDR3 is TGTGCCAGCAGCCGACTGAGCTCCTACGAGCAGTACTTC. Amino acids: CASSRLSSYEQYF.

The CDR3 nucleotides read TGTGCCAGCAGTAGGGGGGATGGCTACACCTTC. Translating it yields CASSRGDGYTF. The rearrangement joins TRBV6-6 to TRBJ1-2, with a weak D call TRBD1 (6 bases). Between the trimmed V and J ends, which lost 5 bases and 6 bases, there was a span of 7 bases. Germline V CDR1 and CDR2: MNHNY, SVGAGI (reference sequence). This CDR3 contains 11 residues.

CDR3 sequence: CASSIGGTASEQYF. The CDR3 DNA reads as TGTGCCAGTAGTATAGGAGGGACGGCGTCTGAGCAGTACTTC. The gene calls are TRBV19 and TRBJ2-7, with D possibly being TRBD1 or TRBD2 (5 bases each). The CDR3 has 14 amino acids. Trimming left V 1 base short and J 7 bases short, with 14 bases between. The germline gives CDR1 LNHDA, CDR2 SQIVND (reference sequence).

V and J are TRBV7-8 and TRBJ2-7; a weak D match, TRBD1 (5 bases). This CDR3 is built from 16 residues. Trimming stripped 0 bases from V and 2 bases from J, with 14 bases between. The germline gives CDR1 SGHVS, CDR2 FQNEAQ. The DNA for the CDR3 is TGTGCCAGCAGCTTAGCCCCAGGGCTAGACCCCTACGAGCAGTACTTC. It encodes CASSLAPGLDPYEQYF.

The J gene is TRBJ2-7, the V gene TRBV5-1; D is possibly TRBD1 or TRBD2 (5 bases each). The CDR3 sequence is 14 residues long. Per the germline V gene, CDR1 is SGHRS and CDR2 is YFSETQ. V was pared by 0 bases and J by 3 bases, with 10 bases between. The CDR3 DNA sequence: TGCGCCAGCAGCTTGGACGGGACCTACTACGAGCAGTACTTC. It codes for CASSLDGTYYEQYF.

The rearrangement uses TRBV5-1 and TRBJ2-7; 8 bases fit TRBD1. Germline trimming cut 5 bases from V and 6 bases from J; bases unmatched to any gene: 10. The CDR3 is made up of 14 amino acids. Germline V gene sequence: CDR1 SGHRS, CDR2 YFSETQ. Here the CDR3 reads CASSQDRVTGEQYF. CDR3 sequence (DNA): TGCGCCAGCAGTCAGGACAGGGTGACTGGCGAGCAGTACTTC.

The CDR3, as DNA: TGTGCCAGCAGTGGGACTAGCGGGGGGTATGAGGCAGATACGCAGTATTTT. This translates into CASSGTSGGYEADTQYF. The genes are TRBV6-1 and TRBJ2-3; 14 nucleotides align to TRBD2. Trimming cost V 4 bases and J 4 bases; bases outside gene matches: 7. Germline CDR1 reads MNHNS; CDR2 reads SASEGT. The CDR3 length is 17 residues.

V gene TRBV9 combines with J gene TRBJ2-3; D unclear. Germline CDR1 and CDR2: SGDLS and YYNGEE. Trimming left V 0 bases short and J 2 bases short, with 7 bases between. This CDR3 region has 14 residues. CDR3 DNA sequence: TGTGCCAGCAGCGTAGGACGGCTCACAGATACGCAGTATTTT. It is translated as CASSVGRLTDTQYF.

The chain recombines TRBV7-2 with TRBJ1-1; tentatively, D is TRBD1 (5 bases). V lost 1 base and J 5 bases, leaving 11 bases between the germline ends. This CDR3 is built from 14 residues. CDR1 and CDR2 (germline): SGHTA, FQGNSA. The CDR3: CASSLGGVGTEAFF. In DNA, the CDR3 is TGTGCCAGCAGCTTAGGAGGGGTTGGAACTGAAGCTTTCTTT. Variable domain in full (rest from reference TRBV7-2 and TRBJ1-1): GAGVSQSPSNKVTEKGKDVELRCDPISGHTALYWYRQSLGQGLEFLIYFQGNSAPDKSGLPSDRFSAERTGGSVSTLTIQRTQQEDSAVYLCASSLGGVGTEAFFGQGTRLTVV.

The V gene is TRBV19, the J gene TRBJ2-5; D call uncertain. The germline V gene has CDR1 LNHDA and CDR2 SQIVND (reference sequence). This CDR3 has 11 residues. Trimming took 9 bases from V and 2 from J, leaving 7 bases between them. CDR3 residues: CASGWQETQYF. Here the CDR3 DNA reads TGTGCCAGCGGATGGCAAGAGACCCAGTACTTC.

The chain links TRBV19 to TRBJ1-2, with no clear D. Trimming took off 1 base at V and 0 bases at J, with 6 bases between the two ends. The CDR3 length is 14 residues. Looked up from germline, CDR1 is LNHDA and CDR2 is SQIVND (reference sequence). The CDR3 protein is CASSIGGANYGYTF. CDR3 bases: TGTGCCAGTAGTATAGGTGGCGCTAACTATGGCTACACCTTC.

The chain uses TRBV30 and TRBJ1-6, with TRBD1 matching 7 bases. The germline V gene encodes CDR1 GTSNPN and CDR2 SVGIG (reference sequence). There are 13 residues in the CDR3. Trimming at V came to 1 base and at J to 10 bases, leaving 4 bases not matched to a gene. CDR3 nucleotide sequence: TGTGCCTGGAGTGGACAGGGAGGATCACCCCTCCACTTT. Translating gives CAWSGQGGSPLHF.

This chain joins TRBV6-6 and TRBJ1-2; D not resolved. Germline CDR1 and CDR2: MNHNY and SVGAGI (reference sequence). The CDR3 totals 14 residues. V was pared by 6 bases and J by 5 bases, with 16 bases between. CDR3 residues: CASSPDRAPYGYTF. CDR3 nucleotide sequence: TGTGCCAGCAGCCCCGATAGGGCACCGTATGGCTACACCTTC.

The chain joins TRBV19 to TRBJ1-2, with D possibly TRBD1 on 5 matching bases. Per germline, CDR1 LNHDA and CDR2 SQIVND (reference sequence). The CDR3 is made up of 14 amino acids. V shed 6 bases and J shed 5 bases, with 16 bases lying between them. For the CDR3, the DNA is TGTGCCAGTAGCCCGCGGGGGAACGTATATGGCTACACCTTC. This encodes CASSPRGNVYGYTF.

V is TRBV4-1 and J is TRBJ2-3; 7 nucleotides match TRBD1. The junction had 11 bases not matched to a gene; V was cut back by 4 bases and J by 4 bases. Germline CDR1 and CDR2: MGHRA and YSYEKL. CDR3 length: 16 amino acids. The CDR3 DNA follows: TGCGCCAGCAGCCTAGCGCTGACAGGGAGAGCAGATACGCAGTATTTT. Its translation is CASSLALTGRADTQYF.